The following is a T cell receptor (beta chain) sequence with its context. These data are taken from a study of blood T cell repertoires in COVID-19. Looking at the study overall: The samples span acute and convalescent COVID-19 from the United States, Italy and Spain. Sample material is recorded as cDNA or gDNA derived from T cells, B-cell-depleted T cells, or PBMCs.

The CDR3 length is 18 residues. Germline trimming cut 6 bases from V and 0 bases from J; bases unmatched to any gene: 16. Germline CDR1 SGHTA, CDR2 FQGNSA. Original processing methods: Amplified reference gene primers provided the basis for estimating nucleated cell counts. Clones were sequenced by immunoSEQ multiplex PCR, and TCRdb holds only the in-frame ones, with some missing. For V, J and clone size, that table is used; D and trimming come from the DNA. The sample has 650,000 to 800,000 clones; over 80% are singletons. The gene calls are TRBV7-2 and TRBJ1-1; TRBD1 aligns across 7 bases. The TCR was taken from a woman aged 18-29 years with acute or convalescent COVID-19. Sequenced material: peripheral blood. CDR3 coding DNA: TGTGCCAGCAGAAAACCTCCGGGACAGCCCAACCTGAACACTGAAGCTTTCTTT. As protein: CASRKPPGQPNLNTEAFF.